This entry features one TCR beta chain sequence. Its antigen remains unidentified. The protocol was immunoSEQ multiplex PCR, while the TCRdb copy is restricted to in-frame clones and leaves out a portion. The data hold about 51,000 clones, with approximately 87% observed a single time. This sample is drawn from a study of T cell clones after liver transplantation. Study at large: Post-transplant blood was tracked for graft-donor-reactive T cell clones identified in a pre-transplant mixed lymphocyte reaction. Blood was drawn pre-transplant, before withdrawal, and after full or failed withdrawal.

The germline gives CDR1 SEHNR, CDR2 FQNEAQ (reference sequence). V lost 2 bases and J 1 base, leaving 9 bases between the germline ends. CDR3 length equals 14 residues. Study results and limitations: Low donor cell numbers restricted donor-reactive repertoire measurement in a couple of subjects.

The sequencing here drew on CD8+ T cells from blood, taken 12 months after liver transplant. This receptor was taken from a human patient who received a liver transplant. Some T cells may be transferred from the graft donor. The V and J genes are TRBV7-9 and TRBJ2-7, with D possibly matching TRBD2 (5 bases). The CDR3: CASSLPAVSYEQYF. The CDR3 region has the DNA TGTGCCAGCAGCTTACCAGCGGTTTCCTACGAGCAGTACTTC.